The 4 T cell receptor beta chains reported below all come from one sample, sequenced in a study of blood T cell repertoires in COVID-19. Profiling relied on immunoSEQ multiplex PCR, and the TCRdb table lists in-frame clones only, not all of them. The table lists some 230,000 clones, 75% to 90% of them singletons. What was sequenced was PBMCs or T cells enriched from blood (not recorded which). Source of these receptors: a woman in her late teens or twenties in a cohort exposed to, infected with or recovered from COVID-19 (not recorded which).

The chain is built from TRBV20-1 and TRBJ1-2; no definite D call. Per germline, CDR1 DFQATT and CDR2 SNEGSKA (reference sequence). The CDR3 runs 11 residues. The V and J ends lost 7 bases and 4 bases respectively, with 10 bases between them. The CDR3 sequence: CSGSTVYGYTF. The CDR3, as DNA: TGCAGTGGGAGCACGGTCTATGGCTACACCTTC.

This clone was seen more than once but under ten times. This chain joins TRBV4-1 and TRBJ2-7; 13 positions agree with TRBD2. The ends lost 4 bases at V and 4 bases at J; junction bases unmatched: 10. Per the germline V gene, CDR1 is MGHRA and CDR2 is YSYEKL. The CDR3 runs 17 residues. Here the CDR3 reads CASSLGLAGAHFYEQYF. Here the CDR3 DNA reads TGCGCCAGCAGCCTAGGACTAGCGGGAGCCCACTTTTACGAGCAGTACTTC.

This chain connects TRBV14 to TRBJ2-1; D gene ambiguous. Germline lookup yields CDR1 SGHDN and CDR2 FVKESK. Trimming stripped 8 bases from V and 3 bases from J, with 14 bases between. The CDR3 spans 14 residues. DNA of the CDR3: TGTGCCAGCTCCACCGGCGGTATCTACAATGAGCAGTTCTTC. This sequence encodes CASSTGGIYNEQFF.

Worth noting for this clone: At one end the junction does not follow the germline gene, possibly because of a read error. This chain joins TRBV6-5 and TRBJ1-2; 9 nucleotides agree with TRBD1. This CDR3 has 15 amino acids. Germline V CDR1 and CDR2: MNHEY, SVGAGI. The DNA of the CDR3 is TGTGCCAGCAGTAACTCCTGGACAGGGGCCTATGGCTACACCTTC. Protein product: CASSNSWTGAYGYTF.